These 27 T cell receptor beta chains were sequenced from one sample in a study of cytomegalovirus exposure and HLA in healthy donors. PCR involved 60 Vbeta and 13 Jbeta primers. Only in-frame clones appear in the TCRdb table, and some are missing; sequencing was by immunoSEQ multiplex PCR. The sample yields 120,000 or so clones, 70% to 80% seen once. The specimen sequenced was PBMCs. The receptors come from a woman in her forties in good health and CMV-seropositive.

The chain uses TRBV30 and TRBJ2-2; 8 nucleotides match TRBD2. The V gene end was trimmed by 1 base and the J gene end by 4 bases; junction bases not matched to a gene: 8. This CDR3 is built from 16 residues. Germline CDR1 reads GTSNPN; CDR2 reads SVGIG (reference sequence). In DNA form, the CDR3 reads TGTGCCTGGAGTGGACGGGGACTAGTTGCCACCGGGGAGCTGTTTTTT. The encoded protein is CAWSGRGLVATGELFF.

J is TRBJ2-5 and V is TRBV7-6; a possible D gene is TRBD1 (6 bases). The V and J ends lost 5 bases and 5 bases respectively, with 18 bases between them. Germline V gene lookup returns CDR1 SGHVS and CDR2 FNYEAQ. There are 15 residues in the CDR3. The CDR3 loop reads CASSPSGRGVETQYF. The CDR3 nucleotides are TGTGCCAGCAGCCCTAGTGGCAGGGGAGTGGAGACCCAGTACTTC. The full variable domain, rest sourced from reference TRBV7-6 and TRBJ2-5, is GAGVSQSPRYKVTKRGQDVALRCDPISGHVSLYWYRQALGQGPEFLTYFNYEAQQDKSGLPNDRFSAERPEGSISTLTIQRTEQRDSAMYRCASSPSGRGVETQYFGPGTRLLVL.

The CDR3 here is CATSKGGNSYNEQFF. The DNA of the CDR3 is TGTGCCACCAGCAAGGGGGGGAACTCCTACAATGAGCAGTTCTTC. The chain couples TRBV15 to TRBJ2-1; tentatively, D is TRBD2 (7 bases). The CDR3 runs 15 residues. The V end lost 4 bases, the J end lost 0 bases, and 10 bases lay between the germline ends. Germline V gives CDR1 LNHNV, CDR2 YYDKDF (reference sequence).

J is TRBJ2-7 and V is TRBV29-1, with D perhaps TRBD1 (7 bases). CDR3 length equals 11 residues. From germline, CDR1 is SQVTM and CDR2 ANQGSEA. The ends were cut back, 6 bases at V and 5 bases at J, with 11 bases in the middle. The CDR3 coding sequence is TGCAGCGTGGGCAGGGGGGACGAGCAGTACTTC. Translating gives CSVGRGDEQYF.

This clone was counted only a few times. The gene calls are TRBV7-6 and TRBJ2-2, with D possibly matching TRBD1 (6 bases). Germline V gene lookup returns CDR1 SGHVS and CDR2 FNYEAQ. Trimming left V 0 bases short and J 1 base short, with 12 bases between. The CDR3 has 17 residues. The CDR3 nucleotides read TGTGCCAGCAGCTTAGCACAGGGTCTTAAGAACACCGGGGAGCTGTTTTTT. Translation gives CASSLAQGLKNTGELFF. The whole variable domain, filled in from reference TRBV7-6 and TRBJ2-2, reads GAGVSQSPRYKVTKRGQDVALRCDPISGHVSLYWYRQALGQGPEFLTYFNYEAQQDKSGLPNDRFSAERPEGSISTLTIQRTEQRDSAMYRCASSLAQGLKNTGELFFGEGSRLTVL.

This clone has only a few counts. Without the conserved terminal phenylalanine or tryptophan, this CDR3 likely stems from a read error. The DNA is left out, because the CDR3 cannot be placed on it with certainty; the CDR3 is given as TCRdb lists it. V is TRBV2 and J is TRBJ2-7; the table's D call, TRBD2, has no DNA check behind it. Both ends counted, the CDR3 spans 11 residues. CDR1 is SNHLY and CDR2 is FYNNEI in the germline V gene. The CDR3 loop reads CASSDRASGPL.

V gene TRBV2 combines with J gene TRBJ1-5; D is unresolved. The germline V gene encodes CDR1 SNHLY and CDR2 FYNNEI. V lost 6 bases and J 3 bases, leaving 9 bases between the germline ends. CDR3 length equals 13 residues. The CDR3 is CASRGDVNQPQHF. The CDR3, as DNA: TGTGCCAGCAGGGGAGACGTCAATCAGCCCCAGCATTTT. Full variable domain (remainder filled in from reference TRBV2 and TRBJ1-5): EPEVTQTPSHQVTQMGQEVILRCVPISNHLYFYWYRQILGQKVEFLVSFYNNEISEKSEIFDDQFSVERPDGSNFTLKIRSTKLEDSAMYFCASRGDVNQPQHFGDGTRLSIL.

The V gene is TRBV30, the J gene TRBJ2-3; D not resolved. The CDR3 consists of 13 residues. The V end was cut by 3 bases, the J end by 1 base, with 8 bases between. CDR1 and CDR2 (germline): GTSNPN, SVGIG (reference sequence). CDR3 sequence reads: CAWRGRGTDTQYF. As DNA, the CDR3 is TGTGCCTGGAGGGGTCGGGGCACAGATACGCAGTATTTT.

The chain carries TRBV7-9 and TRBJ2-3, with D possibly TRBD2 on 6 matching bases. The germline V gene has CDR1 SEHNR and CDR2 FQNEAQ (reference sequence). The CDR3 is made up of 17 amino acids. Trimming cost V 5 bases and J 0 bases, with 18 bases left between them. In nucleotides, the CDR3 is TGTGCCAGCAGCCCTCATACTAGCAGAGGAAGCACAGATACGCAGTATTTT. It codes for CASSPHTSRGSTDTQYF.

The rearrangement uses TRBV10-3 and TRBJ2-7, with 7 bases that match TRBD2. CDR3 length: 15 amino acids. The junction had 8 bases not matched to a gene; V was cut back by 3 bases and J by 3 bases. Germline-derived CDR1 and CDR2 are ENHRY and SYGVKD. The CDR3 is CAISDMAGDRYEQYF. The CDR3 bases are TGTGCCATCAGTGATATGGCGGGGGATCGCTACGAGCAGTACTTC.

V is TRBV9 and J is TRBJ1-5; D is perhaps TRBD1 (6 bases). This CDR3 region has 14 residues. V lost 4 bases and J 6 bases, leaving 14 bases between the germline ends. Germline CDR1 and CDR2: SGDLS and YYNGEE. The CDR3 loop is CASSPTGGGQPQHF. For the CDR3, the DNA is TGTGCCAGCAGCCCGACAGGTGGGGGTCAGCCCCAGCATTTT.

V and J are TRBV7-9 and TRBJ2-7, with D uncertain. The CDR3 has 14 amino acids. V shed 1 base and J shed 2 bases, with 9 bases lying between them. Germline CDR1 and CDR2: SEHNR and FQNEAQ (reference sequence). The CDR3 protein is CASSLGGSAYEQYF. In nucleotides, the CDR3 is TGTGCCAGCAGCTTAGGAGGATCGGCCTACGAGCAGTACTTC. The full variable domain, its missing parts supplied by reference TRBV7-9 and TRBJ2-7, is DTGVSQNPRHKITKRGQNVTFRCDPISEHNRLYWYRQTLGQGPEFLTYFQNEAQLEKSRLLSDRFSAERPKGSFSTLEIQRTEQGDSAMYLCASSLGGSAYEQYFGPGTRLTVT.

This clone was seen more than once but under ten times. The chain joins TRBV4-2 to TRBJ2-2; 14 bases fit TRBD2. CDR1 is LGHNA, CDR2 YNFKEQ, per germline. The CDR3 runs to 17 residues. V was pared by 6 bases and J by 4 bases, with 7 bases of the junction left unmatched. In DNA, the CDR3 is TGTGCCAGCAGTTCGGGACTAGCGGGAGATGCCACCGGGGAGCTGTTTTTT. Translation: CASSSGLAGDATGELFF.

For the CDR3, the DNA is TGCAGCGTCCACAGGGGGCGGAATGAGCAGTTCTTC. It encodes CSVHRGRNEQFF. The chain has TRBV29-1 and TRBJ2-1; 9 bases line up with TRBD1. CDR1 SQVTM and CDR2 ANQGSEA come from the germline V gene. This CDR3 region has 12 residues. Trimming cost V 6 bases and J 7 bases; bases outside gene matches: 4.

The J gene is TRBJ2-5, the V gene TRBV7-3, with 7 nucleotides matching TRBD1. The CDR3 sequence is 16 residues long. The V gene end was trimmed by 0 bases and the J gene end by 5 bases; junction bases not matched to a gene: 9. Germline-derived CDR1 and CDR2 are SGHTA and FQGTGA. As DNA, the CDR3 is TGTGCCAGCAGCTTAACCCCCGACAGGGACCCGGAGACCCAGTACTTC. Residues: CASSLTPDRDPETQYF.

The chain is built from TRBV7-9 and TRBJ2-3; a possible D gene is TRBD1 (5 bases). CDR3 length: 17 residues. The V end lost 4 bases, the J end lost 2 bases, and 19 bases lay between the germline ends. Germline CDR1 is SEHNR and CDR2 is FQNEAQ (reference sequence). CDR3 DNA sequence: TGTGCCAGCAGCTCGGATAAAGTGACAGTAAACACAGATACGCAGTATTTT. Amino acids: CASSSDKVTVNTDTQYF.

V usage is TRBV7-2 and J usage is TRBJ1-4; TRBD1 agrees at 10 bases. CDR1 and CDR2 from the germline V gene are SGHTA and FQGNSA. The CDR3 runs to 17 residues. Trimming took 2 bases from V and 6 from J; bases not matched to a gene: 9. In DNA, the CDR3 is TGTGCCAGCAGCTTAAGACAGGGGGCCCGGGGTTATGAAAAACTGTTTTTT. Translation gives CASSLRQGARGYEKLFF. The variable domain in full, with the rest retrieved from reference TRBV7-2 and TRBJ1-4, is GAGVSQSPSNKVTEKGKDVELRCDPISGHTALYWYRQSLGQGLEFLIYFQGNSAPDKSGLPSDRFSAERTGGSVSTLTIQRTQQEDSAVYLCASSLRQGARGYEKLFFGSGTQLSVL.

This chain uses TRBV13 with TRBJ1-6; D is unclear. The germline V and J ends were trimmed by 3 bases and 8 bases, with 17 bases remaining between them. The CDR3 is made up of 16 amino acids. The germline gives CDR1 PRHDT, CDR2 FYEKMQ (reference sequence). This CDR3 reads CASSLISRSEDSPLHF. In DNA, the CDR3 is TGTGCCAGCAGCTTGATCAGTAGGTCAGAGGATTCACCCCTCCACTTT. Combining the CDR3 with reference TRBV13 and TRBJ1-6 gives the whole variable domain AAGVIQSPRHLIKEKRETATLKCYPIPRHDTVYWYQQGPGQDPQFLISFYEKMQSDKGSIPDRFSAQQFSDYHSELNMSSLELGDSALYFCASSLISRSEDSPLHFGNGTRLTVT.

The chain has TRBV4-2 and TRBJ1-4, with D perhaps matching TRBD1 (6 bases). This CDR3 is 16 amino acids long. Trimming removed 3 bases from V and 2 bases from J, with 13 bases in between. Germline CDR1 is LGHNA and CDR2 is YNFKEQ. The CDR3 here is CASSQPQGTTNEKLFF. CDR3 nucleotide sequence: TGTGCCAGCAGCCAGCCTCAGGGGACCACTAATGAAAAACTGTTTTTT.

This rearrangement joins TRBV4-3 to TRBJ2-3; 7 positions agree with TRBD2. J lost 3 bases, V lost 3 bases, and 6 bases had no gene match. The CDR3 runs 15 residues. CDR1 is LGHNA and CDR2 is YSLEER in the germline V gene. CDR3 DNA: TGCGCCAGCAGCCACCGAGCGGGAATGACAGATACGCAGTATTTT. Translating gives CASSHRAGMTDTQYF.

The V gene is TRBV5-6, the J gene TRBJ2-7; TRBD2 agrees at 7 bases. The CDR3 has 15 amino acids. Germline V gives CDR1 SGHDT, CDR2 YYEEEE. With 0 bases clipped from V and 6 bases from J, the junction kept 9 bases outside the gene matches. DNA of the CDR3: TGTGCCAGCAGCTTGGCCGGTGGGGGGGTCCGCGAGCAGTACTTC. Translated, it gives CASSLAGGGVREQYF.

V and J are TRBV7-9 and TRBJ2-5; tentatively, D is TRBD2 (5 bases). The CDR3 has 12 residues. V was pared by 5 bases and J by 4 bases, with 8 bases between. Germline CDR1 and CDR2: SEHNR and FQNEAQ (reference sequence). The CDR3 here is CASSLLAETQYF. CDR3 nucleotide sequence: TGTGCCAGCAGCCTCCTAGCAGAGACCCAGTACTTC.

Only a few counts were recorded for this clone. The V call is TRBV5-1, the J call TRBJ2-7; 9 positions match TRBD2. Germline V lookup: CDR1 SGHRS, CDR2 YFSETQ. There are 16 residues in the CDR3. Trimming at V came to 2 bases and at J to 3 bases, leaving 9 bases not matched to a gene. The CDR3 DNA reads as TGCGCCAGCAGCTTCACCCTAGCGGGAAAAAACTACGAGCAGTACTTC. Translated: CASSFTLAGKNYEQYF.

This clone was observed once. The chain has TRBV2 and TRBJ1-1, with D possibly being TRBD1 (5 bases). The germline V and J ends were trimmed by 7 bases and 1 base, with 19 bases remaining between them. There are 16 residues in the CDR3. Germline V gives CDR1 SNHLY, CDR2 FYNNEI. Here the CDR3 reads CASMDPGFFPNTEAFF. The CDR3 DNA is TGTGCCAGCATGGACCCAGGGTTCTTTCCGAACACTGAAGCTTTCTTT.

The gene calls are TRBV5-4 and TRBJ2-3, with TRBD2 as a possible D gene (6 bases). The V end was cut by 3 bases, the J end by 2 bases, with 19 bases between. The CDR3 loop spans 17 amino acids. Germline-derived CDR1 and CDR2 are SGHNT and YYREEE (reference sequence). The CDR3 nucleotides are TGTGCCAGCAGCTATCACCGGGGGACCTTACTCACAGATACGCAGTATTTT. It translates to CASSYHRGTLLTDTQYF.

The chain has TRBV10-2 and TRBJ1-6; 9 bases align to TRBD1. Looked up from germline, CDR1 is WSHSY and CDR2 is SAAADI. With V trimmed by 6 bases and J by 8 bases, 5 bases remained unmatched. The CDR3 loop spans 14 amino acids. The chain's CDR3 is CASRGQGLDSPLHF. The DNA for the CDR3 is TGCGCCAGCAGGGGACAGGGTTTGGATTCACCCCTCCACTTT.

V is TRBV7-2 and J is TRBJ2-7; 10 bases line up with TRBD2. CDR3 length equals 16 residues. The V and J ends lost 1 base and 3 bases, in that order; junction bases with no gene match: 6. The germline gives CDR1 SGHTA, CDR2 FQGNSA. CDR3 sequence (DNA): TGTGCCAGCAGCTTAGACGGGACTAGCGCATTCTACGAGCAGTACTTC. It translates to CASSLDGTSAFYEQYF.